One sample yielded the 2 T cell receptor beta chains listed below, sequenced in a study of T-cell reconstitution after alpha-beta-depleted transplantation in children. Construction of the TCRbeta library involved unique molecular identifiers. MiXCR, run by TCRdb on the PCR reads, gives a single entry per CDR3 protein. The sample records some 500,000 distinct CDR3 sequences, around 16% being singletons. The sample in question was PBMCs from the stem cell graft donor, obtained from the stem cell graft. Receptors were obtained from a human donor who donated a stem cell graft to a child with acute lymphoblastic leukemia.

This chain links TRBV23-1 with TRBJ2-7; D unresolved. TRBV23-1 is an ORF; its function is uncertain. The CDR3 is 14 amino acids. The V gene lost 0 bases and the J gene lost 2 bases, with 8 bases spanning the gap. CDR3 DNA: TGCGCCAGCAGTCAATCGCCATTGACCTACGAGCAGTACTTC. It encodes CASSQSPLTYEQYF.

The chain couples TRBV6-5 to TRBJ2-7; TRBD1 or TRBD2 may be the D gene (5 bases each). Between the trimmed V and J ends, which lost 0 bases and 0 bases, there was a span of 18 bases. Germline V gene sequence: CDR1 MNHEY, CDR2 SVGAGI. The CDR3 is 18 amino acids. The CDR3 bases are TGTGCCAGCAGTTACTCTCCCCCAGGGACCTACAGCTCCTACGAGCAGTACTTC. It encodes CASSYSPPGTYSSYEQYF.